What follows are 29 T cell receptor beta chains derived from one specimen sequenced in a study of blood T cell repertoires in COVID-19. The method was immunoSEQ multiplex PCR; TCRdb's version includes in-frame clones alone and lacks a portion of them. The sample holds 90,000 to 110,000 clones; roughly 75% are singletons and the top ten take around 4.7%. Specimen: peripheral blood. These TCRs come from a human donor in a cohort sampled during active or convalescent COVID-19.

The chain carries TRBV25-1 and TRBJ2-7; 7 bases are shared with TRBD1. Germline V gene lookup returns CDR1 MGHDK and CDR2 SYGVNS. The CDR3 runs 13 residues. V was pared by 4 bases and J by 3 bases, with 3 bases of the junction left unmatched. CDR3: CASSGTGLYEQYF. The CDR3 DNA follows: TGTGCCAGCAGTGGGACAGGTCTCTACGAGCAGTACTTC.

The chain uses TRBV28 and TRBJ2-1, with 8 nucleotides matching TRBD1. CDR1 is MDHEN, CDR2 SYDVKM, per germline. The CDR3 covers 11 residues. V dropped 6 bases and J dropped 15; count of bases not matched to a gene: 7. Here the CDR3 DNA reads TGTGCCAGCAGGTCAGGGGGCTCAGCGTTCTTC. Residues: CASRSGGSAFF.

The chain has TRBV11-3 and TRBJ2-3; D remains ambiguous. The ends were cut back, 2 bases at V and 2 bases at J, with 8 bases in the middle. The CDR3 length is 14 residues. CDR1 SGHNT and CDR2 YENEEA come from the germline V gene. As DNA, the CDR3 is TGTGCCAGCAGCTTAAACAGCTTCACAGATACGCAGTATTTT. Translating it yields CASSLNSFTDTQYF.

Here the CDR3 DNA reads TGTGCCAGCAGCCAGAGGACTAGCGGGACCGGGGAGCTGTTTTTT. It translates to CASSQRTSGTGELFF. This sequence joins TRBV14 and TRBJ2-2; TRBD2 matches 11 bases. V gave up 3 bases and J gave up 5 bases; unmatched junction bases: 2. Germline V gene lookup returns CDR1 SGHDN and CDR2 FVKESK. CDR3 length: 15 residues.

This clone was found a few times. The chain employs TRBV6-1 and TRBJ1-2; 11 bases are shared with TRBD1. CDR1 and CDR2 from the germline V gene are MNHNS and SASEGT. The CDR3 has 16 residues. J was trimmed by 4 bases and V by 3 bases; bases with no gene match: 7. Written as DNA, the CDR3 is TGTGCCAGCAGTGACAGGACAGGGGGCGCCGTCTATGGCTACACCTTC. Translated, it gives CASSDRTGGAVYGYTF.

This clone was found a few times. V usage is TRBV23-1 and J usage is TRBJ1-5, with D perhaps matching TRBD1 (6 bases). TRBV23-1 falls under the ORF class, with uncertain function. V dropped 8 bases and J dropped 3 bases, with 14 bases sitting between them. There are 14 residues in the CDR3. In DNA form, the CDR3 reads TGCGCCAGCGTAACACAGGGAGACAATCAGCCCCAGCATTTT. This translates into CASVTQGDNQPQHF.

In its sample, this clone was seen a few times. The chain employs TRBV28 and TRBJ2-7; D may be TRBD1 (6 bases). Germline V CDR1 and CDR2: MDHEN, SYDVKM. The CDR3 has 11 amino acids. Trimming cost V 8 bases and J 4 bases, with 9 bases left between them. CDR3 sequence: CASVQGYEQYF. The DNA for the CDR3 is TGTGCCAGCGTACAGGGTTACGAGCAGTACTTC.

The V call is TRBV5-6, the J call TRBJ2-3, with D possibly matching TRBD2 (5 bases). Trimming shortened V by 1 base and J by 2 bases, and 11 bases separated the two germline ends. Germline V gives CDR1 SGHDT, CDR2 YYEEEE. The CDR3 is made up of 15 amino acids. CDR3 bases: TGTGCCAGCAGCTTGCTAACGGGGAACACAGATACGCAGTATTTT. Its translation is CASSLLTGNTDTQYF.

The rearrangement uses TRBV5-4 and TRBJ1-6, with D perhaps TRBD1 (5 bases). Trimming cost V 4 bases and J 11 bases, with 10 bases left between them. This CDR3 is 12 amino acids long. Per the germline V gene, CDR1 is SGHNT and CDR2 is YYREEE (reference sequence). Written as DNA, the CDR3 is TGTGCCAGCAGCGGGCAGGGTGCACCCCTCCACTTT. Its protein product is CASSGQGAPLHF.

The J gene is TRBJ2-7, the V gene TRBV20-1; 8 bases are a match to TRBD1. Germline trimming cut 3 bases from V and 4 bases from J; bases unmatched to any gene: 5. The CDR3 loop spans 13 amino acids. From germline, CDR1 is DFQATT and CDR2 SNEGSKA (reference sequence). The CDR3 region is CSASRRTGYEQYF. The CDR3, as DNA: TGCAGTGCTAGTCGAAGGACAGGGTACGAGCAGTACTTC.

This chain links TRBV5-1 with TRBJ1-2, with a weak D call TRBD1 (5 bases). Germline values: CDR1 SGHRS, CDR2 YFSETQ. V was shortened by 0 bases and J by 2 bases, with 8 bases between the two germline ends. The length of the CDR3 is 14 residues. The DNA of the CDR3 is TGCGCCAGCAGCTTGGGCCAGGGAAACTATGGCTACACCTTC. This sequence encodes CASSLGQGNYGYTF.

The V and J genes are TRBV10-2 and TRBJ1-1; TRBD1 matches at 9 bases. The germline CDR1 and CDR2 sequences are WSHSY and SAAADI. With 2 bases clipped from V and 5 bases from J, the junction kept 9 bases outside the gene matches. The CDR3 covers 16 residues. DNA for the CDR3: TGCGCCAGCAGTGAGACAACAGGGGGCCGACGGACTGAAGCTTTCTTT. Translated: CASSETTGGRRTEAFF.

The chain carries TRBV15 and TRBJ2-1, with 9 positions matching TRBD2. The length of the CDR3 is 16 residues. CDR1 and CDR2 (germline): LNHNV, YYDKDF (reference sequence). V shed 3 bases, J shed 8 bases, and the junction held 11 bases outside the gene matches. CDR3 bases: TGTGCCACCAGCAGGGAACCGGGACTAGCAAACGATGAGCAGTTCTTC. Its protein is CATSREPGLANDEQFF.

The gene calls are TRBV11-2 and TRBJ2-1; 7 bases map to TRBD1. Germline V gene data show CDR1 as SGHAT and CDR2 as FQNNGV. With V trimmed by 5 bases and J by 2 bases, 3 bases remained unmatched. This CDR3 spans 14 amino acids. This CDR3 reads CASSKGTAYNEQFF. As DNA, the CDR3 is TGTGCCAGCAGCAAGGGGACAGCCTACAATGAGCAGTTCTTC.

In DNA form, the CDR3 reads TGTGCCAGCAGGGCCGGGACTAGCGGCCGCAATGAGCAGTTCTTC. Translated, it gives CASRAGTSGRNEQFF. The chain joins TRBV6-5 to TRBJ2-1; 11 nucleotides line up with TRBD2. With V trimmed by 6 bases and J by 6 bases, 7 bases remained unmatched. The CDR3 length is 15 residues. From germline, CDR1 is MNHEY and CDR2 SVGAGI.

This clone was detected a few times. This chain uses TRBV4-3 with TRBJ2-2, with D tentatively TRBD2 (6 bases). Germline V gene data show CDR1 as LGHNA and CDR2 as YSLEER. V lost 0 bases and J 3 bases, leaving 17 bases between the germline ends. The CDR3 totals 18 residues. The CDR3 protein is CASSQEGSGGIYTGELFF. In DNA form, the CDR3 reads TGCGCCAGCAGCCAAGAGGGGTCCGGGGGAATATACACCGGGGAGCTGTTTTTT.

The chain has TRBV30 and TRBJ1-2; 7 nucleotides agree with TRBD1. Germline V CDR1 and CDR2: GTSNPN, SVGIG (reference sequence). The CDR3 consists of 14 residues. V gave up 1 base and J gave up 4 bases; unmatched junction bases: 6. CDR3 in DNA: TGTGCCTGGAGTGCCCCGGACAGGTTCTATGGCTACACCTTC. As protein: CAWSAPDRFYGYTF.

This sequence joins TRBV4-1 and TRBJ2-2; TRBD1 agrees at 7 bases. Germline V CDR1 and CDR2: MGHRA, YSYEKL. This CDR3 has 19 amino acids. With V trimmed by 3 bases and J by 1 base, 14 bases remained unmatched. CDR3 protein: CASSQQTGTMILNTGELFF. DNA for the CDR3: TGCGCCAGCAGCCAGCAGACAGGGACAATGATACTGAACACCGGGGAGCTGTTTTTT.

CDR3 coding DNA: TGTGCCAGCAGCTTATTCTTCGCGGGGACCTACGAGCAGTACTTC. This encodes CASSLFFAGTYEQYF. J is TRBJ2-7 and V is TRBV7-2; weak D call: TRBD2 (6 bases). CDR1 and CDR2 (germline): SGHTA, FQGNSA. This CDR3 is built from 15 residues. The V end lost 2 bases, the J end lost 2 bases, and 13 bases lay between the germline ends.

V is TRBV24-1 and J is TRBJ2-1; possible D gene TRBD1, 5 bases. CDR3 length equals 14 residues. Germline assignment: CDR1 KGHDR and CDR2 SFDVKD. V lost 4 bases and J lost 6, with 12 bases in between. CDR3: CATSDDLQVNEQFF. In DNA form, the CDR3 reads TGTGCCACCAGTGACGATTTACAGGTCAATGAGCAGTTCTTC.

The chain combines TRBV5-6 with TRBJ1-3; D unclear. The CDR3 contains 15 residues. CDR1 and CDR2 (germline): SGHDT, YYEEEE. With 4 bases removed from V and 0 bases from J, the gap between germline ends came to 11 bases. CDR3 in amino acids: CASSRTPSSGNTIYF. CDR3 in DNA: TGTGCCAGCAGCCGAACACCCAGCTCTGGAAACACCATATATTTT.

V usage is TRBV18 and J usage is TRBJ2-7; TRBD2 matches at 7 bases. V dropped 6 bases and J dropped 2; count of bases not matched to a gene: 13. This CDR3 has 16 residues. CDR1 is KGHSH and CDR2 is LQKENI in the germline V gene. This chain's CDR3 is CASSTGGAGTAYEQYF. Here the CDR3 DNA reads TGTGCCAGCTCGACCGGCGGAGCGGGAACGGCCTACGAGCAGTACTTC.

This chain links TRBV19 with TRBJ2-3; maybe TRBD2 (6 bases). The germline V and J ends were trimmed by 6 bases and 3 bases, with 13 bases remaining between them. CDR1 and CDR2 from the germline V gene are LNHDA and SQIVND (reference sequence). This CDR3 is 14 amino acids long. Here the CDR3 DNA reads TGTGCCAGTAGGAGGCGGGAAGGTACAGATACGCAGTATTTT. This encodes CASRRREGTDTQYF.

V usage is TRBV10-1 and J usage is TRBJ2-2; 13 bases fit TRBD2. V lost 6 bases to trimming and J lost 0 bases; unmatched junction nucleotides: 10. Germline V CDR1 and CDR2: WNHNN, SYGVQD (reference sequence). CDR3 length: 19 residues. CDR3 bases: TGCGCCAGCAGACATACGGGACTAGCGGGACCCGCGAACACCGGGGAGCTGTTTTTT. Translating gives CASRHTGLAGPANTGELFF.

The CDR3 spells CASGTTSAEQYF. CDR3 in DNA: TGTGCCAGCGGGACTACCTCAGCCGAGCAGTACTTC. The chain is built from TRBV7-8 and TRBJ2-7; 7 bases line up with TRBD2. Germline CDR1 and CDR2: SGHVS and FQNEAQ. The V segment lost 8 bases and the J segment 6 bases; nucleotides outside the gene matches: 7. This CDR3 spans 12 amino acids.

The chain combines TRBV19 with TRBJ1-5, with D hard to call. This CDR3 has 13 residues. V was clipped by 5 bases and J by 3 bases, with 8 bases between them. Germline CDR1 and CDR2: LNHDA and SQIVND (reference sequence). The CDR3 loop is CASSSSSNQPQHF. In DNA, the CDR3 is TGTGCCAGTAGTTCCTCGTCCAATCAGCCCCAGCATTTT.

The chain recombines TRBV5-8 with TRBJ1-4, with no clear D. CDR1 is SGHTS, CDR2 YDEGEE, per germline. CDR3 length equals 15 residues. Between the trimmed V and J ends, which lost 4 bases and 0 bases, there was a span of 10 bases. CDR3 loop: CASSLLYATNEKLFF. The DNA for the CDR3 is TGTGCCAGCAGCCTCCTATATGCAACTAATGAAAAACTGTTTTTT.

This clone was seen more than once but under ten times. This sequence joins TRBV12-3 or TRBV12-4 and TRBJ1-5, with 7 nucleotides matching TRBD1. V lost 7 bases and J lost 4; bases outside the gene matches: 4. This CDR3 is 13 amino acids long. The CDR3 reads CASKETGNQPQHF. The DNA for the CDR3 is TGTGCCAGCAAGGAGACAGGGAATCAGCCCCAGCATTTT.

The chain links TRBV6-2 or TRBV6-3 to TRBJ1-5; D is unclear. Germline V gives CDR1 MNHEY, CDR2 SVGEGT. V dropped 4 bases and J dropped 9 bases, with 13 bases sitting between them. The CDR3 runs to 13 residues. CDR3 protein: CASSSPPGWPQHF. DNA of the CDR3: TGTGCCAGCAGTTCCCCTCCAGGCTGGCCCCAGCATTTT.